This T cell receptor (beta chain) was sequenced during a study of blood T cell repertoires in COVID-19. Whole-study context: The United States, Italy and Spain were the sources of the acute and convalescent COVID-19 samples. Nucleic acid was either cDNA or gDNA, and it came from T cells, B-cell-depleted T cells, or PBMCs.

With V trimmed by 5 bases and J by 1 base, 10 bases remained unmatched. CDR1 is SGHTA, CDR2 FQGTGA, per germline. The CDR3 runs 17 residues. Clones were read by immunoSEQ multiplex PCR, and TCRdb kept only the in-frame ones, dropping some. This sample has some 220,000 clones, with 75% to 85% found just once. The Seattle site enrolled patients during active infection and followed them longitudinally. This clone was picked up a small number of times. The sample was peripheral blood. This TCR was recovered from a woman in her seventies with COVID-19, enrolled during active disease. The chain is built from TRBV7-3 and TRBJ2-1; TRBD1 agrees at 8 bases. In DNA form, the CDR3 reads TGTGCCAGCAGCCTCCAGGGGGCAGGGAAGTCCTACAATGAGCAGTTCTTC. Protein: CASSLQGAGKSYNEQFF.